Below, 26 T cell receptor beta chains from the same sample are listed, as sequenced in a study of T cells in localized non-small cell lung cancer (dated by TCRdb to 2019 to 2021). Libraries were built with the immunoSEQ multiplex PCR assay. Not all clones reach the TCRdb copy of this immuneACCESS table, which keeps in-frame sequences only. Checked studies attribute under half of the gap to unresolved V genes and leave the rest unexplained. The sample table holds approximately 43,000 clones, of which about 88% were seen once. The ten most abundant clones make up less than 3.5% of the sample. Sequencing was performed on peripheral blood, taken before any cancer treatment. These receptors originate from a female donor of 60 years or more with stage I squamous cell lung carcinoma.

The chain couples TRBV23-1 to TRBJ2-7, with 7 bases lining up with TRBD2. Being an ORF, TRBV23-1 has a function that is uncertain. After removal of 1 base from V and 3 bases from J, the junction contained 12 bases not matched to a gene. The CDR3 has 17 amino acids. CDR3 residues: CASSQWDYQRSSYEQYF. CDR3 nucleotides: TGCGCCAGCAGTCAATGGGACTACCAGCGTTCGAGCTACGAGCAGTACTTC.

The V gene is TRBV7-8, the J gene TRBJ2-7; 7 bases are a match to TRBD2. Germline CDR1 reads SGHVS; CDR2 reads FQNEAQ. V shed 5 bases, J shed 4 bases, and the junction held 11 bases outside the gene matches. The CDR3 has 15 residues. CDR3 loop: CASSKSGERSYEQYF. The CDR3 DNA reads TGTGCCAGCAGCAAAAGCGGGGAAAGGTCGTACGAGCAGTACTTC.

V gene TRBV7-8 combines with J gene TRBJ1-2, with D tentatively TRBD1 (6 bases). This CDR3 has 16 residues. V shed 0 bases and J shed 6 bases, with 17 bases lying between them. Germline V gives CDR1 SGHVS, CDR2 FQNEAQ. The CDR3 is CASSLAITRGSDGYTF. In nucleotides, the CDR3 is TGTGCCAGCAGCTTAGCGATAACCAGGGGCTCGGATGGCTACACCTTC.

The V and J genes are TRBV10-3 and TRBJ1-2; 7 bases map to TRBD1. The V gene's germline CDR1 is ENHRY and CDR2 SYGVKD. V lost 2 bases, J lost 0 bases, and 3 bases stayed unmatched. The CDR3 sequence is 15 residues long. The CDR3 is CAISEDRAANYGYTF. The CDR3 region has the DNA TGTGCCATCAGTGAGGACAGGGCTGCTAACTATGGCTACACCTTC.

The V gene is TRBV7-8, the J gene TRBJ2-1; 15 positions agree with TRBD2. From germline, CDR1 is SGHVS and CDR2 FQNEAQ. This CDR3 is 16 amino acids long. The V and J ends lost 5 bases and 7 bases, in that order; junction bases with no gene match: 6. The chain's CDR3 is CASSIGLAGGENEQFF. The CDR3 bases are TGTGCCAGCAGCATAGGACTAGCGGGAGGGGAAAATGAGCAGTTCTTC.

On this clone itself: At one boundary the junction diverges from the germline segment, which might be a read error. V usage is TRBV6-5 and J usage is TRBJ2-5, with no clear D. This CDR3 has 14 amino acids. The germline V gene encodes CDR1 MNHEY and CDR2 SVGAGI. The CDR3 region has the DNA TGTGCCAGCAGCCCAAGTTGGGCGCAAGGGACCCAGTACTTC. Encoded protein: CASSPSWAQGTQYF.

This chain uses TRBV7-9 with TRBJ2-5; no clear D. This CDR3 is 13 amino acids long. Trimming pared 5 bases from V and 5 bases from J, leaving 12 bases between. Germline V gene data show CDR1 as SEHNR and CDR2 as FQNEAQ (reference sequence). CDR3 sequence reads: CASSPVLGETQYF. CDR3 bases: TGTGCCAGCAGCCCGGTTTTAGGGGAGACCCAGTACTTC. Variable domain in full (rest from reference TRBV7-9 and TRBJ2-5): DTGVSQNPRHKITKRGQNVTFRCDPISEHNRLYWYRQTLGQGPEFLTYFQNEAQLEKSRLLSDRFSAERPKGSFSTLEIQRTEQGDSAMYLCASSPVLGETQYFGPGTRLLVL.

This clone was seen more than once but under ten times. The CDR3 coding sequence is TGTGCCAGCAGTACCCCCCGGTATGAAAAACTGTTTTTT. It yields the protein CASSTPRYEKLFF. The V and J genes are TRBV27 and TRBJ1-4; D not resolved. This CDR3 is built from 13 residues. Germline assignment: CDR1 MNHEY and CDR2 SMNVEV (reference sequence). V was trimmed by 5 bases and J by 6 bases, leaving 10 bases between them.

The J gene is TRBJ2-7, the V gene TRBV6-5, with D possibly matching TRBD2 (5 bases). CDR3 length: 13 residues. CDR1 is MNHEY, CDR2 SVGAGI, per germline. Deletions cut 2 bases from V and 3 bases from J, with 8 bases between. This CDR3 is CASSYAGRYEQYF. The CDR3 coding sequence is TGTGCCAGCAGTTACGCGGGCCGCTACGAGCAGTACTTC.

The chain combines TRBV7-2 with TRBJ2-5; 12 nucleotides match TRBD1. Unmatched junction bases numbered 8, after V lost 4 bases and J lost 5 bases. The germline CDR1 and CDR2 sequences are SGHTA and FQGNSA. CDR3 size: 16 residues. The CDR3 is CASSSPGQGAGETQYF. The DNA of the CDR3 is TGTGCCAGCAGCTCGCCGGGACAGGGGGCGGGGGAGACCCAGTACTTC. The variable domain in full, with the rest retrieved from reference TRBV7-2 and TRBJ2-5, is GAGVSQSPSNKVTEKGKDVELRCDPISGHTALYWYRQSLGQGLEFLIYFQGNSAPDKSGLPSDRFSAERTGGSVSTLTIQRTQQEDSAVYLCASSSPGQGAGETQYFGPGTRLLVL.

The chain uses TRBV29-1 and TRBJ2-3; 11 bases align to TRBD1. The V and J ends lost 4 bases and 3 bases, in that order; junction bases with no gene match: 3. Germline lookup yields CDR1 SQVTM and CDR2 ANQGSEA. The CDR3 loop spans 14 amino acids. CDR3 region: CSVGGTGGTDTQYF. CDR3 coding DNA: TGCAGCGTTGGCGGGACAGGGGGGACAGATACGCAGTATTTT.

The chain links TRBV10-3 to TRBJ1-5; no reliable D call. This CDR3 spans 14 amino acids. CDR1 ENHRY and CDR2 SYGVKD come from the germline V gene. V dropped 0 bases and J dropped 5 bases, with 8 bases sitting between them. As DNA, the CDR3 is TGTGCCATCAGTGAGTCAGGGTTGGATCAGCCCCAGCATTTT. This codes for CAISESGLDQPQHF.

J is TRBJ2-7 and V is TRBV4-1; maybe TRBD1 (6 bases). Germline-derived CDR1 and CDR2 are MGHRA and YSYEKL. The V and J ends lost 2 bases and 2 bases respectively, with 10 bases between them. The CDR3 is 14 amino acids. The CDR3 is CASSQRTATYEQYF. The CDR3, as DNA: TGCGCCAGCAGCCAAAGGACAGCTACCTACGAGCAGTACTTC.

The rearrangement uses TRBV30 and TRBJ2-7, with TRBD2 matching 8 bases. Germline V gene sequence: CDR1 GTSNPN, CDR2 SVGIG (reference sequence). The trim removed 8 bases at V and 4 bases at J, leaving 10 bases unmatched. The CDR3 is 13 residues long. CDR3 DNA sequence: TGTGCCCTGGAAGGGCTAGCGGGTTACGAGCAGTACTTC. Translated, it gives CALEGLAGYEQYF.

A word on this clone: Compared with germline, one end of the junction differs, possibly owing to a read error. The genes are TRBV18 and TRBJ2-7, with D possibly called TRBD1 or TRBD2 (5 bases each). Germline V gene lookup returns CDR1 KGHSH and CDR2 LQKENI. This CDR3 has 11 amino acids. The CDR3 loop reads CASSPSGTAFF. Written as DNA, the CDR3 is TGTGCCAGCTCACCATCCGGGACGGCATTCTTC.

Here the CDR3 reads CASSQDAWGDQPQHF. The CDR3 coding sequence is TGCGCCAGCAGCCAAGATGCGTGGGGGGATCAGCCCCAGCATTTT. The chain carries TRBV4-1 and TRBJ1-5; a weak D match, TRBD1 (5 bases). Trimming took off 0 bases at V and 5 bases at J, with 11 bases between the two ends. This CDR3 contains 15 residues. Germline CDR1 and CDR2: MGHRA and YSYEKL.

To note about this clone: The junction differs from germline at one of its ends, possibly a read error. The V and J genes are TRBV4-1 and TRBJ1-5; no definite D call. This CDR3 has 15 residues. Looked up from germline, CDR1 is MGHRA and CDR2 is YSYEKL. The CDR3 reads CASSQDEGDNRPQHF. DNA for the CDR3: TGCGCCAGCAGCCAAGATGAAGGAGACAATCGGCCCCAGCATTTT.

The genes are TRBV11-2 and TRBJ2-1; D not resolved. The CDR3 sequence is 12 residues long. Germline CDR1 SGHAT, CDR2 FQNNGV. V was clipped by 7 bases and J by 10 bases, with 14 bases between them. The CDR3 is CASILLPSEQFF. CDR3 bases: TGTGCCAGCATCCTATTACCAAGCGAGCAGTTCTTC.

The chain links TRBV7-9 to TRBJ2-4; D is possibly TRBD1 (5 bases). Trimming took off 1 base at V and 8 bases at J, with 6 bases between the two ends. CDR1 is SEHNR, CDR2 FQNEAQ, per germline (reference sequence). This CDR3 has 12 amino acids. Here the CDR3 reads CASSLEGDIQYF. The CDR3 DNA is TGTGCCAGCAGCTTAGAAGGGGACATTCAGTACTTC.

The CDR3, as DNA: TGCGCCAGCAGCCAAGACATCAGGCTTGAAGCTTTCTTT. This translates into CASSQDIRLEAFF. This chain links TRBV4-3 with TRBJ1-1; D gene ambiguous. With 0 bases removed from V and 7 bases from J, the gap between germline ends came to 9 bases. Germline CDR1 LGHNA, CDR2 YSLEER. This CDR3 region has 13 residues.

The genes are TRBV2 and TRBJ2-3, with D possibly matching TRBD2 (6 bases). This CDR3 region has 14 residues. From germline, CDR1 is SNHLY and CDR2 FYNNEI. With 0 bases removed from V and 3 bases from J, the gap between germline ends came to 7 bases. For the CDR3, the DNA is TGTGCCAGCAGTGAAGCGCGGGGTACAGATACGCAGTATTTT. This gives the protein CASSEARGTDTQYF.

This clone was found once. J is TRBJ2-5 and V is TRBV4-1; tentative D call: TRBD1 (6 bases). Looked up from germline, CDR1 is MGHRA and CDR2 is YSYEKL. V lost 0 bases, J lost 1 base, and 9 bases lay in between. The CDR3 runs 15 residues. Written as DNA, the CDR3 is TGCGCCAGCAGCCAAGATCCCAGGGGCCAAGAGACCCAGTACTTC. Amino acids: CASSQDPRGQETQYF.

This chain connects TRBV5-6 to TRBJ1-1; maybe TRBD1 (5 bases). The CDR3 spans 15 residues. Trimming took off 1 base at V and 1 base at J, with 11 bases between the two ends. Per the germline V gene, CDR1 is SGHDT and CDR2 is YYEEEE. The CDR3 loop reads CASSLTRVANTEAFF. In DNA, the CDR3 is TGTGCCAGCAGCTTGACCAGGGTGGCGAACACTGAAGCTTTCTTT.

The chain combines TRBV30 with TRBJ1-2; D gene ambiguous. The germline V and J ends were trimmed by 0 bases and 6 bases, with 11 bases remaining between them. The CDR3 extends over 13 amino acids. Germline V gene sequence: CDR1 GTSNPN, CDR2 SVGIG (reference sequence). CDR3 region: CAWSVKGSNGYTF. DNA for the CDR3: TGTGCCTGGAGTGTAAAAGGTTCCAATGGCTACACCTTC.

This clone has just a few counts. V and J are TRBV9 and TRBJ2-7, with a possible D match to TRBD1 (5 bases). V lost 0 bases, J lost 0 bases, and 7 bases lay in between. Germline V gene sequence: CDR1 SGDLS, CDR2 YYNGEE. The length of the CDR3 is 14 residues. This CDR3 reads CASSVGQLSYEQYF. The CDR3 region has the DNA TGTGCCAGCAGCGTAGGACAGCTCTCCTACGAGCAGTACTTC. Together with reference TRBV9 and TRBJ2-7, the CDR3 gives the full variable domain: DSGVTQTPKHLITATGQRVTLRCSPRSGDLSVYWYQQSLDQGLQFLIQYYNGEERAKGNILERFSAQQFPDLHSELNLSSLELGDSALYFCASSVGQLSYEQYFGPGTRLTVT.

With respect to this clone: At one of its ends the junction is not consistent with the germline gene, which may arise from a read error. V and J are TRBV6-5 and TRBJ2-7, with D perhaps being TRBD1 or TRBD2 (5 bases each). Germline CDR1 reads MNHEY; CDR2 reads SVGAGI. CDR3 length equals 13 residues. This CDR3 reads CASRRGSSYDQYF. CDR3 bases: TGTGCCAGCAGGAGGGGATCCTCCTACGATCAGTACTTC.